This section outlines one T cell receptor beta chain sequence together with its context. Its antigen is unidentified. The CDR3 is 13 residues long. Germline lookup yields CDR1 LNHDA and CDR2 SQIVND (reference sequence). This sample was included in a study of T cells in Graves' hyperthyroidism and ophthalmopathy. The study's findings and limits: In simple terms, a model built on 13 V-J features told ophthalmopathy apart from stable hyperthyroidism. Most expanded thyroid clonotypes above 0.001 also appeared in blood.

RNA transcripts were the template for amplifying TCR beta CDR3 regions. HTBI primers drove first-round RT-PCR of the TCR CDR3. Each CDR3 protein gets one entry after TCRdb re-called the multiplex PCR reads with MiXCR. In the table there are around 380,000 distinct CDR3 sequences, roughly 12% of which are singletons. The authors took PBMCs from 10 ml fresh peripheral blood. The sequenced material came from blood. The rearrangement joins TRBV19 to TRBJ2-5; 8 nucleotides agree with TRBD2. The clonotype originates from a man aged 25-45 years with Graves' hyperthyroidism that later progressed to Graves' ophthalmopathy. For the CDR3, the DNA is TGTGCGACGGGAGGGACCCTCCAAGAGACCCAGTACTTC. Translation gives CATGGTLQETQYF.